Listed below are T cell receptor beta chains from one sample, sequenced in a study of OX40 agonist ivuxolimab in advanced cancers. Produced via immunoSEQ multiplex PCR; TCRdb's table is partial and in-frame only. This sample has about 80,000 clones, with around four fifths found just once. The sample was CD4+ or CD8+ T cells sorted from blood, taken in a trial of the OX40 agonist ivuxolimab. Receptors were obtained from an adult with an advanced solid tumor such as melanoma, head and neck, liver or kidney cancer. Each CDR3 is given with its conserved first and last residue. The order of the fields is V gene, clone size, D gene, J gene, CDR3 protein, CDR3 DNA. A D gene is named only where the DNA matches it firmly. Size tells how often a clone was seen (once, few, many) or the class of an expanded clone, and some rows leave it out.

V: TRBV9; size: once; D: .; J: TRBJ2-4; CDR3: CASSVDMSLHSEGAKNIQYF; DNA: TGTGCCAGCAGCGTAGATATGTCCCTTCACTCCGAGGGGGCCAAAAACATTCAGTACTTC
V: TRBV6-6; size: .; D: .; J: TRBJ1-5; CDR3: CASSPPREGQPQHF; DNA: TGTGCCAGCAGCCCTCCCAGGGAGGGACAGCCCCAGCATTTT
V: TRBV9; size: once; D: .; J: TRBJ2-1; CDR3: CASSLRSQAVNEQFF; DNA: TGTGCCAGCAGCTTAAGGTCACAGGCCGTCAATGAGCAGTTCTTC
V: TRBV19; size: .; D: TRBD1; J: TRBJ2-7; CDR3: CASSTQPGQGNEQYF; DNA: TGTGCCAGTAGTACCCAGCCGGGACAGGGAAACGAGCAGTACTTC
V: TRBV7-9; size: .; D: .; J: TRBJ2-5; CDR3: CASSLNVQETQYF; DNA: TGTGCCAGCAGCCTAAATGTACAGGAGACCCAGTACTTC
V: TRBV28; size: .; D: TRBD1; J: TRBJ1-1; CDR3: CASSSPGTGDNAEAFF; DNA: TGTGCCAGCAGTTCCCCCGGGACAGGGGATAACGCTGAAGCTTTCTTT
V: TRBV11-3; size: .; D: .; J: TRBJ1-5; CDR3: CASSLGLNQPQHF; DNA: TGTGCCAGCAGCCTGGGACTTAATCAGCCCCAGCATTTT
V: TRBV4-2; size: once; D: TRBD1; J: TRBJ2-7; CDR3: CASSQDPQGGENQYF; DNA: TGTGCCAGCAGCCAAGATCCACAGGGGGGCGAAAATCAGTACTTC
V: TRBV11-3; size: .; D: TRBD1; J: TRBJ2-1; CDR3: CASSPLPGQGAFYNEQFF; DNA: TGTGCCAGCAGCCCTCTTCCGGGACAGGGGGCTTTCTACAATGAGCAGTTCTTC
V: TRBV2; size: .; D: .; J: TRBJ1-5; CDR3: CASSGQINQPQHF; DNA: TGTGCCAGCAGCGGACAGATCAATCAGCCCCAGCATTTT
V: TRBV7-6; size: .; D: .; J: TRBJ1-5; CDR3: CASSLAPEQPQHF; DNA: TGTGCCAGCAGCTTAGCGCCAGAGCAGCCCCAGCATTTT
V: TRBV5-1; size: .; D: TRBD1; J: TRBJ1-4; CDR3: CASSLGAGGGEKLFF; DNA: TGCGCCAGCAGCTTGGGCGCAGGGGGAGGTGAAAAACTGTTTTTT
V: TRBV28; size: .; D: .; J: TRBJ1-2; CDR3: CASSSPGRIAYGYTF; DNA: TGTGCCAGCAGTTCGCCAGGGAGAATAGCCTATGGCTACACCTTC
V: TRBV27; size: .; D: .; J: TRBJ1-6; CDR3: CASGSDRNYNSPLHF; DNA: TGTGCCAGCGGCTCCGACAGGAACTATAATTCACCCCTCCACTTT
V: TRBV11-3; size: .; D: TRBD1; J: TRBJ1-2; CDR3: CASSPGGAGVEGGYTF; DNA: TGTGCCAGCAGCCCAGGGGGCGCAGGGGTGGAAGGTGGCTACACCTTC
V: TRBV5-1; size: few; D: .; J: TRBJ2-1; CDR3: CASSLEGANEQFF; DNA: TGCGCCAGCAGCTTGGAAGGGGCGAATGAGCAGTTCTTC
V: TRBV2; size: .; D: .; J: TRBJ2-3; CDR3: CATPRNNTDTQYF; DNA: TGTGCCACCCCGAGGAACAACACAGATACGCAGTATTTT
V: TRBV6-1; size: .; D: .; J: TRBJ2-3; CDR3: CASSDSLTDTQYF; DNA: TGTGCCAGCAGTGATAGCCTCACAGATACGCAGTATTTT